The 16 T cell receptor beta chains reported below all come from one sample, sequenced in a study of blood T cells in healthy people across ages. Combining a sample-barcoded 5' primer with a J-beta primer mix, a second PCR ran for about 7 to 11 cycles. TCRdb re-derived calls from the 5' RACE reads in MiXCR, one entry per CDR3 protein. The sample carries 760,000 or so distinct CDR3 sequences, approximately 25% recorded once. These data also formed part of another study, on T cells of mothers and their children.

Sequencing used blood. The receptors come from a boy younger than 18 in good health.

In this sample, this clonotype turned up a few times. The rearrangement links TRBV27 to TRBJ2-3; perhaps TRBD2 as D (5 bases). The V and J ends lost 5 bases and 5 bases respectively, with 17 bases between them. The CDR3 length is 15 residues. Germline CDR1 reads MNHEY; CDR2 reads SMNVEV (reference sequence). For the CDR3, the DNA is TGTGCCAGCAGTACGCCCGGCCTAGCTGGAGATACGCAGTATTTT. As protein: CASSTPGLAGDTQYF.

The chain joins TRBV4-2 to TRBJ2-3; weak D call: TRBD2 (6 bases). Germline V CDR1 and CDR2: LGHNA, YNFKEQ. The V and J ends lost 2 bases and 2 bases respectively, with 17 bases between them. This CDR3 contains 17 residues. DNA for the CDR3: TGTGCCAGCAGCCAACCCGGGACTTTGGGTGACACAGATACGCAGTATTTT. Translating gives CASSQPGTLGDTDTQYF.

The chain joins TRBV3-1 to TRBJ1-6; D remains ambiguous. Germline V gene lookup returns CDR1 LGHDT and CDR2 YNNKEL (reference sequence). This CDR3 region has 13 residues. The germline V and J ends were trimmed by 4 bases and 13 bases, with 14 bases remaining between them. The CDR3 coding sequence is TGTGCCAGCAGCCTACGGGCCTCTATGCCCCTCCACTTT. Translation gives CASSLRASMPLHF.

CDR3 sequence: CASSQRTRVDYNEQFF. The CDR3, as DNA: TGTGCCAGCAGCCAGAGGACTCGCGTAGACTACAATGAGCAGTTCTTC. This sequence joins TRBV3-1 and TRBJ2-1, with TRBD2 as a possible D gene (5 bases). Looked up from germline, CDR1 is LGHDT and CDR2 is YNNKEL (reference sequence). V lost 3 bases, J lost 3 bases, and 15 bases lay in between. The length of the CDR3 is 16 residues.

This clonotype has more than one count but fewer than ten. The chain joins TRBV7-9 to TRBJ2-5, with D perhaps TRBD1 or TRBD2 (5 bases each). V lost 5 bases and J 4 bases, leaving 20 bases between the germline ends. CDR3 length equals 16 residues. Germline values: CDR1 SEHNR, CDR2 FQNEAQ (reference sequence). The CDR3 is CASSRVPEGRGETQYF. The CDR3 DNA sequence: TGTGCCAGCAGCCGCGTCCCTGAGGGAAGGGGAGAGACCCAGTACTTC.

In this sample, this clonotype turned up a few times. DNA of the CDR3: TGTGCCAGCAGCCCGGGCCTGGGGGACACTGAAGCTTTCTTT. Its protein is CASSPGLGDTEAFF. The rearrangement joins TRBV7-3 to TRBJ1-1; D is possibly TRBD1 (5 bases). This CDR3 has 14 amino acids. Germline V gene sequence: CDR1 SGHTA, CDR2 FQGTGA. V lost 5 bases and J 3 bases, leaving 13 bases between the germline ends.

The chain couples TRBV4-3 to TRBJ2-5; D may match TRBD1 or TRBD2 (6 bases each). This CDR3 region has 15 residues. CDR1 is LGHNA and CDR2 is YSLEER in the germline V gene. V lost 1 base to trimming and J lost 4 bases, with 13 bases between them. The CDR3 region is CASSQAPGAGETQYF. The CDR3 region has the DNA TGCGCCAGCAGCCAAGCACCGGGGGCCGGAGAGACCCAGTACTTC.

This clonotype was found a few times. V gene TRBV5-1 combines with J gene TRBJ2-7; D not resolved. V gave up 5 bases and J gave up 0 bases, with 6 bases separating them. This CDR3 has 12 residues. Per the germline V gene, CDR1 is SGHRS and CDR2 is YFSETQ. The DNA of the CDR3 is TGCGCCAGCAGACGGCACTCCTACGAGCAGTACTTC. Translation: CASRRHSYEQYF. Filled out from reference TRBV5-1 and TRBJ2-7, the complete variable domain reads KAGVTQTPRYLIKTRGQQVTLSCSPISGHRSVSWYQQTPGQGLQFLFEYFSETQRNKGNFPGRFSGRQFSNSRSEMNVSTLELGDSALYLCASRRHSYEQYFGPGTRLTVT.

The chain carries TRBV5-1 and TRBJ2-2; D assignment may be TRBD1 or TRBD2 (5 bases each). Germline CDR1 and CDR2: SGHRS and YFSETQ. Between the trimmed V and J ends, which lost 2 bases and 7 bases, there was a span of 15 bases. The CDR3 extends over 15 amino acids. CDR3 loop: CASSFTRADSGELFF. The CDR3 coding sequence is TGCGCCAGCAGCTTTACTAGAGCTGACAGCGGGGAGCTGTTTTTT.

The table lists this clonotype with a few counts. CDR3 nucleotides: TGTGCCAGCAGCCAAGGTCTTGGGGGTAATACCAAAAACATTCAGTACTTC. Its translation: CASSQGLGGNTKNIQYF. J is TRBJ2-4 and V is TRBV3-1; D is possibly TRBD1 or TRBD2 (5 bases each). The V and J ends lost 1 base and 2 bases respectively, with 15 bases between them. Germline CDR1 reads LGHDT; CDR2 reads YNNKEL (reference sequence). CDR3 length: 17 amino acids.

The chain combines TRBV24-1 with TRBJ1-1, with D unresolved. The ends were cut back, 3 bases at V and 1 base at J, with 5 bases in the middle. Germline V lookup: CDR1 KGHDR, CDR2 SFDVKD. CDR3 length: 13 amino acids. The DNA of the CDR3 is TGTGCCACCAGTGATGTAGGGAACACTGAAGCTTTCTTT. Its protein is CATSDVGNTEAFF.

This clonotype was counted only a few times. V usage is TRBV11-3 and J usage is TRBJ1-1; no reliable D call. The germline V and J ends were trimmed by 1 base and 11 bases, with 14 bases remaining between them. This CDR3 has 13 residues. CDR1 and CDR2 from the germline V gene are SGHNT and YENEEA. Here the CDR3 DNA reads TGTGCCAGCAGCTTAGTAAGTCCAGACGGGGCTTTCTTT. Encoded protein: CASSLVSPDGAFF.

This clonotype has a handful of counts. The rearrangement links TRBV29-1 to TRBJ2-5; the match to TRBD2 covers 7 bases. Gene TRBJ2-1 matches the end of the DNA better, so the J call may be wrong. CDR1 is SQVTM and CDR2 is ANQGSEA in the germline V gene. The CDR3 is 14 residues long. CDR3 DNA sequence: TGCAGCGTTGAAGTGCCCCGAGCGGGGAATGAGCAGTTCTTC. Translated: CSVEVPRAGNEQFF.

As concerns this clonotype: Germline is not matched at one junction end, which may reflect a read error. The chain combines TRBV6-6 with TRBJ2-7; TRBD2 aligns across 8 bases. Germline V gene data show CDR1 as MNHNY and CDR2 as SVGAGI (reference sequence). CDR3 length equals 15 residues. CDR3 nucleotides: TGTACCAGCAGTTACGGTGGCGGGGGGTCCTACGAGCAGTACTTC. This gives the protein CTSSYGGGGSYEQYF.

This clonotype was observed a handful of times. The rearrangement joins TRBV4-3 to TRBJ2-1, with TRBD1 matching over 9 bases. After removal of 0 bases from V and 9 bases from J, the junction contained 15 bases not matched to a gene. The CDR3 loop spans 18 amino acids. CDR1 and CDR2 (germline): LGHNA, YSLEER. The CDR3 loop is CASSQDRSFGQGPPEQFF. The CDR3 nucleotides are TGCGCCAGCAGCCAAGATCGGTCGTTTGGACAGGGGCCGCCTGAGCAGTTCTTC.

This clonotype was seen only a few times. This sequence joins TRBV29-1 and TRBJ2-7; 9 nucleotides agree with TRBD1. V shed 4 bases and J 2 bases; nucleotides not matched to a gene: 9. CDR1 and CDR2 from the germline V gene are SQVTM and ANQGSEA. CDR3 length: 15 residues. Written as DNA, the CDR3 is TGCAGCGTTGTGGCTTCGACAGGGGGTACCTACGAGCAGTACTTC. Translating it yields CSVVASTGGTYEQYF.